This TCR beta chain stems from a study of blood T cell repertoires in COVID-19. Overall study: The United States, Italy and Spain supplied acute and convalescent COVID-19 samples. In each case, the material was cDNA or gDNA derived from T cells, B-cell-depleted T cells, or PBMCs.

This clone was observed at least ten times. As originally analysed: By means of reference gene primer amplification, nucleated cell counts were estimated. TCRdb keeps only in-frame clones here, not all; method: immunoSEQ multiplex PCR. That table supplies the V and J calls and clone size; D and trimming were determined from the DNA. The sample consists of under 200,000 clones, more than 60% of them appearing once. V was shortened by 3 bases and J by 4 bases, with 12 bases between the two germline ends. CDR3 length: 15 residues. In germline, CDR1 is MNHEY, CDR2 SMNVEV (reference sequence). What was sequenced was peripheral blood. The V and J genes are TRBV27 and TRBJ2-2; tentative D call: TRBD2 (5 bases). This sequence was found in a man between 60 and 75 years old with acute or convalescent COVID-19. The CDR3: CASSLAEVVTGELFF. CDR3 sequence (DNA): TGTGCCAGCAGTTTGGCGGAGGTAGTCACCGGGGAGCTGTTTTTT.